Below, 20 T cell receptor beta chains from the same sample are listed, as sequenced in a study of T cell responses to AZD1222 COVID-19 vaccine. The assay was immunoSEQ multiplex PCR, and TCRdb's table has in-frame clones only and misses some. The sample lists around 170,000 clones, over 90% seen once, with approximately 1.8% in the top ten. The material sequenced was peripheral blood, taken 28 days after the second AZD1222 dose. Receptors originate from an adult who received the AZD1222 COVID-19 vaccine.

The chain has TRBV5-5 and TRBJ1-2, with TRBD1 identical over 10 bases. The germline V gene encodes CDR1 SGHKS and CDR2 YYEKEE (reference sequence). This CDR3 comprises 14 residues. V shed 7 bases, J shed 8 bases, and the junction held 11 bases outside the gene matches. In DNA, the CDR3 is TGTGCCAGCTCCCGGGGACAGGGGATGCAAGGCTACACCTTC. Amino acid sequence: CASSRGQGMQGYTF.

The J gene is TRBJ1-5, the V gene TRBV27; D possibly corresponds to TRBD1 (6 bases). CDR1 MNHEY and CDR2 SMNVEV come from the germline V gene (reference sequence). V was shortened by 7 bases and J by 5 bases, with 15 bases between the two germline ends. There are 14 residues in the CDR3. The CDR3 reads CASKDSIAHQPQHF. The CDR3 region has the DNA TGTGCCAGCAAGGACAGTATTGCTCATCAGCCCCAGCATTTT.

CDR3 region: CASSQKGNGNEKLFF. The DNA of the CDR3 is TGCGCCAGCAGCCAAAAAGGGAACGGGAATGAAAAACTGTTTTTT. This chain connects TRBV4-1 to TRBJ1-4; D not certain. Germline CDR1 MGHRA, CDR2 YSYEKL. V lost 2 bases, J lost 5 bases, and 12 bases lay in between. CDR3 length: 15 residues.

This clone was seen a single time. This CDR3 reads CASSSRQGLGYTF. Here the CDR3 DNA reads TGTGCCAGCAGCTCACGACAGGGGCTCGGCTACACCTTC. The chain joins TRBV7-9 to TRBJ1-2, with 8 bases fitting TRBD1. J lost 8 bases, V lost 4 bases, and 6 bases had no gene match. Germline-derived CDR1 and CDR2 are SEHNR and FQNEAQ (reference sequence). The CDR3 contains 13 residues.

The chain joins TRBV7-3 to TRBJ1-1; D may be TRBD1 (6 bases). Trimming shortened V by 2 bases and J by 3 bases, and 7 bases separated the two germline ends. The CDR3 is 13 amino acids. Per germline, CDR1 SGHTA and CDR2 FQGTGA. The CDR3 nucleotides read TGTGCCAGCAGCTTAGGACAGTACACTGAAGCTTTCTTT. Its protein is CASSLGQYTEAFF.

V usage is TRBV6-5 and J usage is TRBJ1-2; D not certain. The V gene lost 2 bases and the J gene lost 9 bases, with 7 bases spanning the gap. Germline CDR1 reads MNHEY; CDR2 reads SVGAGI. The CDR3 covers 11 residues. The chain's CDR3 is CASSYAGSYTF. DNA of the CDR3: TGTGCCAGCAGTTACGCGGGAAGCTACACCTTC.

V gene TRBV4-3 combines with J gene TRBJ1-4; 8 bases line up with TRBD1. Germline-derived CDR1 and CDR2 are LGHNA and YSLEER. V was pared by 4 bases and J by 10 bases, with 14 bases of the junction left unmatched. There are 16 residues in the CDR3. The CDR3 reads CASSPKRAGGAGKLFF. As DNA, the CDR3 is TGCGCCAGCAGCCCCAAAAGGGCAGGGGGCGCGGGAAAACTGTTTTTT.

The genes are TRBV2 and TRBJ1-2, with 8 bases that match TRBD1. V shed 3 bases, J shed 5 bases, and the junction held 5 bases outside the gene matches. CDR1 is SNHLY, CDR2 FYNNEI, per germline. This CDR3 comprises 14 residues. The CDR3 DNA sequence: TGTGCCAGCAGTGAGCAGGGGGCGGAATATGGCTACACCTTC. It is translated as CASSEQGAEYGYTF. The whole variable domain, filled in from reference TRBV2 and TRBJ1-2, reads EPEVTQTPSHQVTQMGQEVILRCVPISNHLYFYWYRQILGQKVEFLVSFYNNEISEKSEIFDDQFSVERPDGSNFTLKIRSTKLEDSAMYFCASSEQGAEYGYTFGSGTRLTVV.

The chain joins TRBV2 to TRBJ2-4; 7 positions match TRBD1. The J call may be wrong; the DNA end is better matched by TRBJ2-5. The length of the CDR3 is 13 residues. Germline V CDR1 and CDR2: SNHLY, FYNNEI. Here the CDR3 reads CASRKERQGTQYF. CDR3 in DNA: TGTGCCAGCAGGAAGGAACGACAGGGGACCCAGTACTTC.

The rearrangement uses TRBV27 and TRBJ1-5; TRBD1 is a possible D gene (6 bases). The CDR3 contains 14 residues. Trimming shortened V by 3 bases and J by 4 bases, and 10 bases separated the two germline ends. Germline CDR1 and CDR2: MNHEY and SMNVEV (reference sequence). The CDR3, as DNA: TGTGCCAGCAGTTTTCAGGGACATAATCAGCCCCAGCATTTT. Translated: CASSFQGHNQPQHF.

The CDR3 nucleotides are TGTGCCTGGAGGCAGGACACCACTACCGGCTACACCTTC. Translating it yields CAWRQDTTTGYTF. V gene TRBV30 combines with J gene TRBJ1-2; weak D call: TRBD1 (5 bases). Germline values: CDR1 GTSNPN, CDR2 SVGIG (reference sequence). The CDR3 sequence is 13 residues long. V was shortened by 3 bases and J by 8 bases, with 16 bases between the two germline ends.

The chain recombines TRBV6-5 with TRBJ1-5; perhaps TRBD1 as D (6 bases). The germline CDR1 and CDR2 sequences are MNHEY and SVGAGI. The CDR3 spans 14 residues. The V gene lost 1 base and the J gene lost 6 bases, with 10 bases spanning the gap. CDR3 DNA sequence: TGTGCCAGCAGTTACTTGGGGGCCGCTCAGCCCCAGCATTTT. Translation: CASSYLGAAQPQHF.

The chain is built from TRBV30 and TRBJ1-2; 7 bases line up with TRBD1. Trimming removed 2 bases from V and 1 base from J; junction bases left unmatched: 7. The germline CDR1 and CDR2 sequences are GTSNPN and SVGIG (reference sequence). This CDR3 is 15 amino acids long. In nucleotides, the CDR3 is TGTGCCTGGAGTTCCACTCGACAGGGTAACTATGGCTACACCTTC. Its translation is CAWSSTRQGNYGYTF.

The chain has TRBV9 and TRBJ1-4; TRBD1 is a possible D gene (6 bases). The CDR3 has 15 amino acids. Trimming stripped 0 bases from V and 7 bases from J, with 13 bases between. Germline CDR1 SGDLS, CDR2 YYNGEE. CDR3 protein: CASSVEGRGFEKLFF. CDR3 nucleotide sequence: TGTGCCAGCAGCGTAGAAGGCAGGGGATTTGAAAAACTGTTTTTT.

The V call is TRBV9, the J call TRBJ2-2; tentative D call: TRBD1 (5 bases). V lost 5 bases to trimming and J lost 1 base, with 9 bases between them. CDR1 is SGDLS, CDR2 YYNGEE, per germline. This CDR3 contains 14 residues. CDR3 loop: CASRKGWNTGELFF. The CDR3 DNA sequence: TGTGCCAGCAGGAAGGGGTGGAACACCGGGGAGCTGTTTTTT. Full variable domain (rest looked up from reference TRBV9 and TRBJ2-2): DSGVTQTPKHLITATGQRVTLRCSPRSGDLSVYWYQQSLDQGLQFLIQYYNGEERAKGNILERFSAQQFPDLHSELNLSSLELGDSALYFCASRKGWNTGELFFGEGSRLTVL.

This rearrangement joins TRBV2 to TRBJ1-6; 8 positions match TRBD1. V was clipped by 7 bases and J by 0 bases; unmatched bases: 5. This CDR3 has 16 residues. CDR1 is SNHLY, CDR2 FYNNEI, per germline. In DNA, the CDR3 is TGTGCCAGCATGCAGGACAGGGTCTCCTATAATTCACCCCTCCACTTT. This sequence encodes CASMQDRVSYNSPLHF.

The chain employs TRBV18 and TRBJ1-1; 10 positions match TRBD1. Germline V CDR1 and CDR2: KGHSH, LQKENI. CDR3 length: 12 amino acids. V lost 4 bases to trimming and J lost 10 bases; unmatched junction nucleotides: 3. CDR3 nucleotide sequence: TGTGCCAGCTCACGAGACAGGGGGCGAGCTTTCTTT. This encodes CASSRDRGRAFF.

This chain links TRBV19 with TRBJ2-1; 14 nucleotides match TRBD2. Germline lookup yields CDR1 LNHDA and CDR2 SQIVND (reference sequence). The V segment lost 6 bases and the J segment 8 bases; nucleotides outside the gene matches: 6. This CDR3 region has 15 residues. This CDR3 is CASSHGTSGSDEQFF. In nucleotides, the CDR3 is TGTGCCAGTAGCCATGGGACTAGCGGGAGTGATGAGCAGTTCTTC. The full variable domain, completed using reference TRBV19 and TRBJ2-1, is DGGITQSPKYLFRKEGQNVTLSCEQNLNHDAMYWYRQDPGQGLRLIYYSQIVNDFQKGDIAEGYSVSREKKESFPLTVTSAQKNPTAFYLCASSHGTSGSDEQFFGPGTRLTVL.

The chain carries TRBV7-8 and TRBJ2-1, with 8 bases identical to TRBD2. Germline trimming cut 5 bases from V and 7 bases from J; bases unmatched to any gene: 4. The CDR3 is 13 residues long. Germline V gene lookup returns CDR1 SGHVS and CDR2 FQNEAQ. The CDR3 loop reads CASSPGGGNEQFF. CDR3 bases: TGTGCCAGCAGCCCCGGGGGGGGGAATGAGCAGTTCTTC.

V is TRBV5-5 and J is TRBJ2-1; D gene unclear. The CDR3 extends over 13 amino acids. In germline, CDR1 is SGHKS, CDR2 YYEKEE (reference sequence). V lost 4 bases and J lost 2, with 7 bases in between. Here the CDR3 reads CASSTGTYNEQFF. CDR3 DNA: TGTGCCAGCAGCACGGGCACCTACAATGAGCAGTTCTTC.